This T cell receptor (beta chain) was documented in a study of CD8 T cells in ankylosing spondylitis. The study, taken as a whole, reports: In synovial fluid and blood from reactive arthritis, some motif variants were previously reported. Disease-linked clones proved CD8+ and comparatively uncommon in peripheral blood.

At least ten counts were recorded for this clonotype. Its antigen is currently unknown. V was pared by 4 bases and J by 3 bases, with 14 bases between. The germline CDR1 and CDR2 sequences are LGHDT and YNNKEL (reference sequence). The CDR3 is 15 amino acids. TCRdb re-called the 5' RACE reads through MiXCR, storing one row per CDR3 protein. This table holds some 250,000 distinct CDR3 sequences, about 10% found once. The TCR comes from a male donor with ankylosing spondylitis or in good health (not recorded which). Sequencing was performed on blood, either unsorted or a sorted T cell fraction (not recorded which). The chain joins TRBV3-1 to TRBJ2-3; TRBD1 might be the D (6 bases). Here the CDR3 DNA reads TGTGCCAGCAGCCCGTCCCCCCAGGGGACAGATACGCAGTATTTT. It yields the protein CASSPSPQGTDTQYF.